The rows below give T cell receptor beta chains drawn from one sample of a study of PD-L1 blockade in urothelial cancer. Using immunoSEQ multiplex PCR, the repertoire was profiled, and TCRdb retains in-frame clones only, with some absent. The sample gives 50,000 or so clones, about 86% of which show up once; about 20% is in the top ten. The sample was PBMCs, taken around atezolizumab (anti-PD-L1) treatment. These receptors originate from a man in his sixties with urothelial cancer. CDR3s include the opening cysteine and the closing phenylalanine or tryptophan.

TRBJ2-5,TRBV5-4,CASSLVGEETQYF
TRBJ2-7,TRBV7-6,CASSLEQGSREQYF
TRBJ2-3,TRBV5-1,CASSLGLGSDTQYF
TRBJ1-4,TRBV5-1,CASSLGVKEKLFF
TRBJ1-1,TRBV30,CAWSYLGTANTEAFF
TRBJ2-2,TRBV27,CASSSIREGLQRGARSGELFF
TRBJ1-2,TRBV19,CASNLPSPGGDGYTF
TRBJ2-3,TRBV5-1,CASTSGRSTDTQYF
TRBJ2-3,TRBV7-3,CASSPGVSTDTQYF
TRBJ2-2,TRBV10-3,CAIKPGTSAGELFF
TRBJ2-1,TRBV18,CASSRQGNEQFF
TRBJ2-3,TRBV19,CASSVSLADTQYF
TRBJ2-7,TRBV5-1,CASSLAAGGPSSYEQYF
TRBJ2-2,TRBV2,CASMGGQGANTGELFF
TRBJ1-1,TRBV30,CASTGTLNTEAFF
TRBJ1-2,TRBV27,CASTTDRGGGYTF
TRBJ1-5,TRBV2,CASSDDRDSNRNQPQHF
TRBJ2-3,TRBV18,CASSPGGTSGAQYF
TRBJ2-5,TRBV30,CASGQGETQYF
TRBJ1-5,TRBV6-1,CASSERAAIQPQHF
TRBJ2-3,TRBV19,CASSSNGAGAQYF
TRBJ2-1,TRBV4-1,CASSQERLAEGEQFF
TRBJ2-7,TRBV7-7,CASSLESGQSYEQYF
TRBJ2-1,TRBV2,CASSESRLAVNEQFF
TRBJ2-7,TRBV7-8,CASSLVSAGYEQYF
TRBJ2-7,TRBV19,CASSPTQGNEQYF
TRBJ2-7,TRBV7-2,CASSTKPGQPIYEQYF
TRBJ2-2,TRBV25-1,CASTRQGGTGELFF
TRBJ1-5,TRBV6-1,CASISGQLAGPQHF
TRBJ1-2,TRBV10-1,CASSELGFIYGLTF
TRBJ2-5,TRBV30,CAWSEGLAGIETQYF
TRBJ1-2,TRBV6-5,CASSYIHPRDYGYTF
TRBJ1-4,TRBV5-6,CASSSHRVTNEKLFF
TRBJ2-1,TRBV7-2,CASSLLGGSYNEQFF
TRBJ1-6,TRBV30,CAWTPTQGISPLHF
TRBJ2-7,TRBV6-5,CASSRGQLYEQYF
TRBJ2-7,TRBV5-8,CASSPMDSPREQYF
TRBJ2-2,TRBV23-1,CASSQRGLDTGELFF
TRBJ1-5,TRBV15,CATSRDWAQPQHF
TRBJ2-1,TRBV10-3,CAISESSNEQFF
TRBJ2-7,TRBV18,CASSLAGGAYEQYF
TRBJ2-1,TRBV11-3,CASSLVSGQGYNEQFF
TRBJ1-1,TRBV6-6,CASSYSITRGLTEAFF
TRBJ2-3,TRBV5-6,CASSLFGLAGPGTDTQYF
TRBJ2-7,TRBV5-4,CASSLLGSYEQYF
TRBJ1-5,TRBV7-8,CASSSPGTVRDINQPQHF
TRBJ1-5,TRBV5-1,CASSIGGQGYQPQHF
TRBJ2-1,TRBV7-2,CASSSSRDRGRNEQFF
TRBJ2-1,TRBV5-1,CASSQLSAYEQFF
TRBJ1-4,TRBV4-1,CASGQINGKLFF
TRBJ2-7,TRBV5-1,CASSFSFPSSGEQYF
TRBJ2-7,TRBV4-1,CASSSPGTSDYEQYF
TRBJ2-7,TRBV5-8,CASSFSGTGFSHEQYF
TRBJ1-2,TRBV7-9,CASSHGVDGAIYGYTF
TRBJ1-2,TRBV30,CAWSSTGVGYTF
TRBJ2-3,TRBV7-7,CASSFQGTDTQYF
TRBJ2-7,TRBV23-1,CASWQVLAYEQYF